The rows below give T cell receptor beta chains drawn from one sample of a study of human T cells and chemical hapten exposure. TCRdb re-called the RACE reads through MiXCR, storing one row per CDR3 protein. The table includes 150,000 to 200,000 distinct CDR3 sequences, about 14% detected once. Here the sequenced sample was whole blood, taken in connection with sensitization to the hapten diphenylcyclopropenone (DPC). The receptors were sampled from a woman aged 30 to 39 with alopecia areata. Some clones in this sample may be carry-over from other donors' samples. Each CDR3 is given with its conserved first and last residue. The D gene is left open where the match is weak. A clone size is listed for some rows: how often the clone was seen (once, few, many), or a class if it is expanded.

cdr3_length	d_call	v_call	j_call	clone_size	cdr3_nt	cdr3_aa
14	NA	TRBV14	TRBJ2-7	once	TGTGCCAGCAGCCAGGAACCCCTGAGCTACGAGCAGTACTTC	CASSQEPLSYEQYF
13	NA	TRBV29-1	TRBJ2-7	few	TGCAGCGTTGATAGGTACAGCTCCTACGAGCAGTACTTC	CSVDRYSSYEQYF
12	NA	TRBV6-2/TRBV6-3	TRBJ2-7	few	TGTGCCAGCAGAGCCCCCCACTACGAGCAGTACTTC	CASRAPHYEQYF
14	NA	TRBV7-8	TRBJ1-2	few	TGTGCCAGCAGCTTACTCGACAGGAACTATGGCTACACCTTC	CASSLLDRNYGYTF
15	NA	TRBV5-4	TRBJ1-1	many	TGTGCCAGCAGCACACCACAGGGTTGGAACACTGAAGCTTTCTTT	CASSTPQGWNTEAFF
14	NA	TRBV27	TRBJ1-2	few	TGTGCCAGCAGTTCTTGGACTCTGCCCTATGGCTACACCTTC	CASSSWTLPYGYTF
15	TRBD2	TRBV19	TRBJ2-2	many	TGTGCCAGTAGTAGGCTAGCGGGAGGAACCGGGGAGCTGTTTTTT	CASSRLAGGTGELFF
15	NA	TRBV5-1	TRBJ1-4	few	TGCGCCAGCAGCTTGATAACCGGGGGAGATGAAAAACTGTTTTTT	CASSLITGGDEKLFF
16	TRBD1	TRBV18	TRBJ2-3	NA	TGTGCCAGCTCACACCTTCCGGGACAGGGTGGGCGAACGCAGTATTTT	CASSHLPGQGGRTQYF
13	TRBD1	TRBV12-3/TRBV12-4	TRBJ1-2	few	TGTGCCAGCAAGGAAGGGGGCAACTATGGCTACACCTTC	CASKEGGNYGYTF
17	TRBD2	TRBV4-3	TRBJ2-1	few	TGCGCCAGCAGCCAAGATAATAGCGGGAGTTTTGACAATGAGCAGTTCTTC	CASSQDNSGSFDNEQFF
18	NA	TRBV2	TRBJ1-5	NA	TGTGCCAGCAACCTCGCGGGCGGCGCCTCACCACCCGATCAGCCCCAGCATTTT	CASNLAGGASPPDQPQHF
14	NA	TRBV5-1	TRBJ1-2	many	TGCGCCAGCAGCCCCCGGACAGATAACTATGGCTACACCTTC	CASSPRTDNYGYTF
16	NA	TRBV10-3	TRBJ2-3	once	TGTGCCATCAGTGTAGCGACAGGCCTAGGGACAGATACGCAGTATTTT	CAISVATGLGTDTQYF
14	NA	TRBV27	TRBJ1-1	NA	TGTGCCAGCAGTAGCCCCCTAGGGAACACTGAAGCTTTCTTT	CASSSPLGNTEAFF
14	NA	TRBV6-5	TRBJ2-3	many	TGTGCCAGCTCATTACAGACCAACACAGATACGCAGTATTTT	CASSLQTNTDTQYF
13	NA	TRBV11-2	TRBJ1-2	many	TGTGCCAGCAGCTTAGTTGACGCGGGAGGCTACACCTTC	CASSLVDAGGYTF
12	NA	TRBV12-3/TRBV12-4	TRBJ1-2	many	TGTGCCAGCAGCTTCGACAGGCCCGGCTACACCTTC	CASSFDRPGYTF
14	NA	TRBV10-2	TRBJ1-1	many	TGCGCCAGCAGCGCCGACAGACGGAACACTGAAGCTTTCTTT	CASSADRRNTEAFF
15	TRBD1	TRBV19	TRBJ2-5	few	TGTGCCAGTAGTATAGGCGGACAGGGACTGGAGACCCAGTACTTC	CASSIGGQGLETQYF
13	NA	TRBV29-1	TRBJ2-5	many	TGCAGCGTTGACCTGGGGGCCGAAGAGACCCAGTACTTC	CSVDLGAEETQYF
14	TRBD1	TRBV7-2	TRBJ1-2	NA	TGTGCCAGCAGCTTAAAGGGGACAGGGTTTGGCTACACCTTC	CASSLKGTGFGYTF
18	NA	TRBV27	TRBJ2-6	few	TGTGCCAGCAGTTTGGGTCCCATCGAGAGATCTGGGGCCAACGTCCTGACTTTC	CASSLGPIERSGANVLTF
15	TRBD1	TRBV15	TRBJ2-5	NA	TGTGCCACCAGCCCTGGGACAGACAACCAAGAGACCCAGTACTTC	CATSPGTDNQETQYF
14	NA	TRBV7-8	TRBJ2-7	few	TGTGCCAGCAGCGACCAACGAGTGGTCTTTGAGCAGTACTTC	CASSDQRVVFEQYF
14	TRBD1	TRBV6-1	TRBJ2-5	few	TGTGCCAGCAGCGATGGGACAGTGGGAGAGACCCAGTACTTC	CASSDGTVGETQYF
16	TRBD2	TRBV5-1	TRBJ2-1	NA	TGCGCCAGCAGCTTGGAGAGGACTAGCGGGAGCAATGAGCAGTTCTTC	CASSLERTSGSNEQFF
14	NA	TRBV6-2/TRBV6-3	TRBJ1-1	NA	TGTGCCAGCAGTTACTCGAGTCACGGGGGTGAAGCTTTCTTT	CASSYSSHGGEAFF
13	NA	TRBV29-1	TRBJ1-5	NA	TGCAGCGTTGGTCTGGGGGAAAACCAGCCCCAGCATTTT	CSVGLGENQPQHF
15	TRBD2	TRBV6-2/TRBV6-3	TRBJ2-7	few	TGTGCCAGCAGTATTACTAGCGGGAGTTCTTACGAGCAGTACTTC	CASSITSGSSYEQYF
12	NA	TRBV7-9	TRBJ1-1	many	TGTGCCAGCAGGGCATCGAGCACTGAAGCTTTCTTT	CASRASSTEAFF